Following are 7 T cell receptor beta chains from one sample sequenced in a study of OX40 agonist ivuxolimab in advanced cancers. Here immunoSEQ multiplex PCR was the method, and the copy in TCRdb shows in-frame clones only, minus some. The sample holds around 72,000 clones, 89% seen once. Specimen: CD4+ or CD8+ T cells sorted from blood, collected in a trial of the OX40 agonist ivuxolimab. The origin of the receptors is an adult with an advanced solid tumor such as melanoma, head and neck, liver or kidney cancer.

This clone appeared a single time. This chain connects TRBV7-9 to TRBJ1-5; a weak D match, TRBD1 (5 bases). The germline V gene has CDR1 SEHNR and CDR2 FQNEAQ (reference sequence). Trimming took 1 base from V and 4 from J, leaving 20 bases between them. This CDR3 is 18 amino acids long. CDR3 DNA: TGTGCCAGCAGCTTAGGACCAAACAGCAGGGCGCGGAATCAGCCCCAGCATTTT. It specifies CASSLGPNSRARNQPQHF.

This chain uses TRBV5-1 with TRBJ1-1; 8 bases are a match to TRBD1. The trim removed 3 bases at V and 7 bases at J, leaving 8 bases unmatched. CDR3 length: 14 amino acids. Germline CDR1 SGHRS, CDR2 YFSETQ. CDR3 nucleotides: TGCGCCAGCAGCTCGGAAGGGACAGGTTATGAAGCTTTCTTT. This translates into CASSSEGTGYEAFF.

V is TRBV10-3 and J is TRBJ2-7, with TRBD2 matching over 10 bases. V trimming: 10 bases; J trimming: 5 bases; junction bases outside the gene matches: 11. CDR3 length: 14 amino acids. The germline V gene encodes CDR1 ENHRY and CDR2 SYGVKD. CDR3 nucleotides: TGTGCCACTTCCCCAAGCGGGAGGGGCGACGAGCAGTACTTC. This encodes CATSPSGRGDEQYF.

This chain uses TRBV6-6 with TRBJ2-2; D is undetermined. V lost 0 bases to trimming and J lost 8 bases, with 16 bases between them. This CDR3 region has 16 residues. The germline CDR1 and CDR2 sequences are MNHNY and SVGAGI (reference sequence). CDR3 DNA sequence: TGTGCCAGCAGTTACTCCGGGCTAGGAACGGGTGGGGAGCTGTTTTTT. It encodes CASSYSGLGTGGELFF.

J is TRBJ2-3 and V is TRBV7-9, with TRBD1 identical over 8 bases. V lost 8 bases and J lost 8; bases outside the gene matches: 12. This CDR3 has 14 amino acids. CDR1 is SEHNR and CDR2 is FQNEAQ in the germline V gene (reference sequence). CDR3 protein: CASPFGQGEGTQYF. As DNA, the CDR3 is TGTGCCAGCCCGTTCGGACAGGGAGAGGGTACGCAGTATTTT.

J is TRBJ2-7 and V is TRBV29-1; 11 nucleotides match TRBD1. J lost 6 bases, V lost 3 bases, and 4 bases had no gene match. The CDR3 is 13 amino acids. Germline V lookup: CDR1 SQVTM, CDR2 ANQGSEA. CDR3 protein: CSVEPGTGGEQYF. The CDR3 nucleotides read TGCAGCGTTGAGCCCGGGACAGGGGGCGAGCAGTACTTC.

The chain recombines TRBV28 with TRBJ1-2, with a weak D call TRBD1 (5 bases). The germline gives CDR1 MDHEN, CDR2 SYDVKM. This CDR3 contains 18 residues. Trimming cost V 6 bases and J 2 bases, with 25 bases left between them. The CDR3 DNA is TGTGCCAGCAGAATCCGTCGCTCAGGGCCCCAGCCGAACTATGGCTACACCTTC. Protein sequence: CASRIRRSGPQPNYGYTF.